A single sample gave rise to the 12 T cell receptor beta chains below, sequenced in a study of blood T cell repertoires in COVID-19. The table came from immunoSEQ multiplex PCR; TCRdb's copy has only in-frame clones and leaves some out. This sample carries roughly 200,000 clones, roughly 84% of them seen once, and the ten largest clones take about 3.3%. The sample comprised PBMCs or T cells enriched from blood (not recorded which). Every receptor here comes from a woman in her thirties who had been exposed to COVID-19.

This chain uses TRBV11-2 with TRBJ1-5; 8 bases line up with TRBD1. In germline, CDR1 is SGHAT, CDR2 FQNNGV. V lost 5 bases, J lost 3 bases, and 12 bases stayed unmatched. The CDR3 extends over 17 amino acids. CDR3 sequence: CASSLNLDRAINQPQHF. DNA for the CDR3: TGTGCCAGCAGCCTAAACTTGGACAGGGCAATCAATCAGCCCCAGCATTTT.

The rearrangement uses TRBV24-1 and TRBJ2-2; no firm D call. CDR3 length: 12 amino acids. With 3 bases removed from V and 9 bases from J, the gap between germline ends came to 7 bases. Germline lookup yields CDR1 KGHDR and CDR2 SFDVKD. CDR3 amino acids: CATSDNRRELFF. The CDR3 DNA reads TGTGCCACCAGTGATAATCGTAGGGAGCTGTTTTTT.

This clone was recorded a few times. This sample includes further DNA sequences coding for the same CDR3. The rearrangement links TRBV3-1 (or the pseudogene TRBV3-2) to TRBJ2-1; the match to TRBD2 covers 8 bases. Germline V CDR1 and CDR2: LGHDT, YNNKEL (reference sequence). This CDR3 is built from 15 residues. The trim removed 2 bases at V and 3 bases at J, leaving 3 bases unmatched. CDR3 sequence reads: CASSQQAGVYNEQFF. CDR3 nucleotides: TGTGCCAGCAGCCAACAAGCGGGAGTCTACAATGAGCAGTTCTTC.

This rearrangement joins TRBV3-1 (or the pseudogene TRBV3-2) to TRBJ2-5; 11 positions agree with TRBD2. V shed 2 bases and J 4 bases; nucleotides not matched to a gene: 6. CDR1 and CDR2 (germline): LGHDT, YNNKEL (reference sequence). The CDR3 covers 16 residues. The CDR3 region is CASSQRLAGGGETQYF. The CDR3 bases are TGTGCCAGCAGCCAACGGCTAGCGGGGGGAGGAGAGACCCAGTACTTC.

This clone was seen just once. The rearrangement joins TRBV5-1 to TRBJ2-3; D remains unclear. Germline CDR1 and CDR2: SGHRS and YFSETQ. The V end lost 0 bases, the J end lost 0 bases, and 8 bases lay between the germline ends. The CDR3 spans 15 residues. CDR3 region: CASSLAPSSTDTQYF. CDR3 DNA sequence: TGCGCCAGCAGCTTGGCCCCTTCTAGCACAGATACGCAGTATTTT.

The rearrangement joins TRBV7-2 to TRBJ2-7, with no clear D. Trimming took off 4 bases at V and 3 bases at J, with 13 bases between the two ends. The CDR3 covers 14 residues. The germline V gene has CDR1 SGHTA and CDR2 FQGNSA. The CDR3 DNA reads TGTGCCAGCAGCTCCCAGGCCGGCAACTACGAGCAGTACTTC. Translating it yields CASSSQAGNYEQYF.

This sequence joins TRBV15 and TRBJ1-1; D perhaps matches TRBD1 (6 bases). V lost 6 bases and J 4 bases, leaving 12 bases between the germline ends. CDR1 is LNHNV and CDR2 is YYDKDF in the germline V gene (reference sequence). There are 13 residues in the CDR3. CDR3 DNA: TGTGCCACCAGACAGGGTGGGATCACTGAAGCTTTCTTT. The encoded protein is CATRQGGITEAFF.

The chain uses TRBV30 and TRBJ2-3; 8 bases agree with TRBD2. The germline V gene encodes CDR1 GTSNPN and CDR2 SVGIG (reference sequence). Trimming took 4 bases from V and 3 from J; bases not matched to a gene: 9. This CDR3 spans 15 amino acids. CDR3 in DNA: TGTGCCTGGACCTATAATAGCGGGGCAACAGATACGCAGTATTTT. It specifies CAWTYNSGATDTQYF. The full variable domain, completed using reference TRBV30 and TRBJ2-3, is SQTIHQWPATLVQPVGSPLSLECTVEGTSNPNLYWYRQAAGRGLQLLFYSVGIGQISSEVPQNLSASRPQDRQFILSSKKLLLSDSGFYLCAWTYNSGATDTQYFGPGTRLTVL.

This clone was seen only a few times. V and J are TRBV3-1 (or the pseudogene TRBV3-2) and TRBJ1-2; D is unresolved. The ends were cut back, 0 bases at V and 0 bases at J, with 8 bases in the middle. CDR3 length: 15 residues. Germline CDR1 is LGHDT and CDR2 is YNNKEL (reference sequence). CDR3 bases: TGTGCCAGCAGCCAAGATTCTAGAGCTAACTATGGCTACACCTTC. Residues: CASSQDSRANYGYTF.

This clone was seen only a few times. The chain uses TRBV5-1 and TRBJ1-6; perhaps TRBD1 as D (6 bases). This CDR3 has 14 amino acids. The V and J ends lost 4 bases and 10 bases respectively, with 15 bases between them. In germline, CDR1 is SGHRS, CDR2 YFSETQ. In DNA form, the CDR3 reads TGCGCCAGCAGCCCAGGGAGGGGGGACTCACCCCTCCACTTT. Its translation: CASSPGRGDSPLHF.

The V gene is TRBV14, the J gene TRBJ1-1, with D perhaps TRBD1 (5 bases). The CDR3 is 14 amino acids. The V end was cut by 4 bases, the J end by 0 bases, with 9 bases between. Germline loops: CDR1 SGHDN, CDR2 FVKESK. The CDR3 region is CASSPGGMNTEAFF. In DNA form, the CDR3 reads TGTGCCAGCAGCCCGGGGGGGATGAACACTGAAGCTTTCTTT.

The CDR3 DNA reads TGTGCCAGCAGTGAAGCAGGGGGCTCCACTGAAGCTTTCTTT. Amino acids: CASSEAGGSTEAFF. This chain connects TRBV2 to TRBJ1-1; 7 bases are a match to TRBD1. The CDR3 covers 14 residues. Germline loops: CDR1 SNHLY, CDR2 FYNNEI. The trim removed 0 bases at V and 4 bases at J, leaving 2 bases unmatched.